The 27 T cell receptor beta chains given below trace back to one sample, sequenced in a study of naive and memory T cell subsets. Amplification of ligated cDNA took four PCR rounds with SP2 and nested alpha and beta constant primers. TCRdb fed the UMI-ligation and nested PCR reads into MiXCR, producing one record per CDR3 protein. The sample contains about 25,000 distinct CDR3 sequences, around 4.9% of which appear only once. TCR cDNA received a 3' ligated oligonucleotide that carried a UMI. Sequencing was performed on blood. The receptors come from an adult in good health.

This clonotype showed up many times. CDR3 residues: CAISESRGTSGRGSADTQYF. CDR3 DNA sequence: TGTGCCATCAGTGAGTCGAGAGGGACTAGCGGGAGAGGCTCGGCGGATACGCAGTATTTT. The chain is built from TRBV10-3 and TRBJ2-3; TRBD2 aligns across 14 bases. J gave up 6 bases and V 0 bases, and 14 bases lay outside the gene matches. Per the germline V gene, CDR1 is ENHRY and CDR2 is SYGVKD. The CDR3 consists of 20 residues.

This clonotype was detected many times. The CDR3 DNA follows: TGCAGCGTTTGGGACCCCGGCGAGCAGTACTTC. Protein sequence: CSVWDPGEQYF. The chain recombines TRBV29-1 with TRBJ2-7; perhaps D is TRBD1 or TRBD2 (5 bases each). The CDR3 totals 11 residues. From germline, CDR1 is SQVTM and CDR2 ANQGSEA. V lost 5 bases to trimming and J lost 6 bases, with 11 bases between them.

The table lists this clonotype with a few counts. The chain joins TRBV27 to TRBJ2-7; D possibly uses TRBD1 or TRBD2 (5 bases each). Germline V lookup: CDR1 MNHEY, CDR2 SMNVEV (reference sequence). V gave up 3 bases and J gave up 0 bases, with 12 bases separating them. The CDR3 sequence is 15 residues long. CDR3 nucleotide sequence: TGTGCCAGCAGTTTCGGGGACGGGCACTCCTACGAGCAGTACTTC. Translation gives CASSFGDGHSYEQYF.

There are a few counts of this clonotype. The J gene is TRBJ2-5, the V gene TRBV7-9; D gene unclear. Germline assignment: CDR1 SEHNR and CDR2 FQNEAQ (reference sequence). CDR3 size: 13 residues. V shed 1 base and J shed 5 bases, with 8 bases lying between them. DNA of the CDR3: TGTGCCAGCAGCTTAGACGTTGCGGAGACCCAGTACTTC. It encodes CASSLDVAETQYF.

Comments on this clonotype: This clone may be a read error of a much larger clone one base away. Here the CDR3 omits its conserved ending phenylalanine or tryptophan, so a read error is the likely source. This rearrangement joins TRBV30 to TRBJ2-1, with 8 bases matching TRBD1. V shed 3 bases, J shed 9 bases, and the junction held 7 bases outside the gene matches. The V gene's germline CDR1 is GTSNPN and CDR2 SVGIG (reference sequence). This CDR3 is built from 13 residues. CDR3 in amino acids: CAWSPTGDGEQFS. CDR3 coding DNA: TGTGCCTGGAGCCCGACAGGGGATGGTGAGCAGTTCTCC.

The rearrangement links TRBV7-8 to TRBJ2-7; D is perhaps TRBD1 (6 bases). CDR3 length: 15 residues. The V gene lost 1 base and the J gene lost 6 bases, with 16 bases spanning the gap. The germline CDR1 and CDR2 sequences are SGHVS and FQNEAQ. CDR3 DNA: TGTGCCAGCAGCTTAGGGTCAGGGGTTTTTGGCGAGCAGTACTTC. This sequence encodes CASSLGSGVFGEQYF.

This clonotype was counted many times. V and J are TRBV19 and TRBJ1-4; 7 bases align to TRBD1. Germline V gene sequence: CDR1 LNHDA, CDR2 SQIVND (reference sequence). The CDR3 is made up of 15 amino acids. V gave up 6 bases and J gave up 3 bases; unmatched junction bases: 7. The CDR3 DNA reads TGTGCCAGTAGCCCTACACAGGGGTCTAATGAAAAACTGTTTTTT. Residues: CASSPTQGSNEKLFF.

This clonotype was seen only a few times. This chain uses TRBV7-3 with TRBJ2-3, with a weak D call TRBD1 (5 bases). CDR3 length: 14 amino acids. V was clipped by 2 bases and J by 2 bases, with 8 bases between them. Germline V gives CDR1 SGHTA, CDR2 FQGTGA. The DNA for the CDR3 is TGTGCCAGCAGCTTAGGGGCACACACAGATACGCAGTATTTT. Encoded protein: CASSLGAHTDTQYF.

This clonotype was recorded many times. This chain uses TRBV5-1 with TRBJ1-1; D remains unclear. V was clipped by 0 bases and J by 2 bases, with 8 bases between them. The CDR3 loop spans 14 amino acids. CDR1 and CDR2 (germline): SGHRS, YFSETQ. DNA of the CDR3: TGCGCCAGCAGCTTGGTTCCGGAAAACACTGAAGCTTTCTTT. Its protein product is CASSLVPENTEAFF.

This sequence joins TRBV15 and TRBJ2-5; the D gene is possibly TRBD2 (6 bases). Trimming left V 3 bases short and J 1 base short, with 9 bases between. CDR1 LNHNV and CDR2 YYDKDF come from the germline V gene (reference sequence). The length of the CDR3 is 14 residues. The CDR3 DNA reads as TGTGCCACCAGCAGTAGGGACTTCCAAGAGACCCAGTACTTC. It encodes CATSSRDFQETQYF.

There are many counts of this clonotype. This chain uses TRBV4-3 with TRBJ2-3; 10 bases are shared with TRBD2. Germline V gives CDR1 LGHNA, CDR2 YSLEER. The V gene end was trimmed by 1 base and the J gene end by 6 bases; junction bases not matched to a gene: 7. This CDR3 has 16 residues. The CDR3 DNA reads TGCGCCAGCAGCCAAGTTCAAGCGGGAGGGACGGATACGCAGTATTTT. Translating it yields CASSQVQAGGTDTQYF.

The chain employs TRBV7-2 and TRBJ2-7, with 7 bases fitting TRBD1. The CDR3 is made up of 14 amino acids. V shed 6 bases, J shed 1 base, and the junction held 6 bases outside the gene matches. From germline, CDR1 is SGHTA and CDR2 FQGNSA. The CDR3 sequence is CASRQGTDSYEQYF. CDR3 sequence (DNA): TGTGCCAGCAGACAAGGGACAGATTCCTACGAGCAGTACTTC.

This clonotype was observed many times. This chain links TRBV28 with TRBJ2-1, with 10 bases that match TRBD1. Germline CDR1 MDHEN, CDR2 SYDVKM. The CDR3 consists of 16 residues. V was clipped by 4 bases and J by 5 bases; unmatched bases: 8. As DNA, the CDR3 is TGTGCCAGCAGTTACTACCGGGACAGGGGTAACAATGAGCAGTTCTTC. This sequence encodes CASSYYRDRGNNEQFF.

This clonotype occurred once. A much larger clonotype is one base distant, so this may be a read error. The chain couples TRBV20-1 to TRBJ1-1; unclear D gene. This CDR3 contains 14 residues. From germline, CDR1 is DFQATT and CDR2 SNEGSKA (reference sequence). The CDR3 region is CRARDDGGNTEAFF. The CDR3 coding sequence is TGCAGAGCTAGAGATGACGGCGGGAACACTGAAGCTTTCTTT.

This clonotype came up many times. The genes are TRBV5-5 and TRBJ1-1, with D possibly matching TRBD1 (5 bases). The CDR3 has 14 amino acids. Trimming cost V 4 bases and J 5 bases, with 15 bases left between them. Germline loops: CDR1 SGHKS, CDR2 YYEKEE (reference sequence). As DNA, the CDR3 is TGTGCCAGCAGCCCTGGAGAGGGGAGGACTGAAGCTTTCTTT. Protein product: CASSPGEGRTEAFF. Together with reference TRBV5-5 and TRBJ1-1, the CDR3 gives the full variable domain: DAGVTQSPTHLIKTRGQQVTLRCSPISGHKSVSWYQQVLGQGPQFIFQYYEKEERGRGNFPDRFSARQFPNYSSELNVNALLLGDSALYLCASSPGEGRTEAFFGQGTRLTVV.

This clonotype was seen at least ten times. The rearrangement links TRBV5-1 to TRBJ2-1, with TRBD2 matching 13 bases. V shed 0 bases and J 0 bases; nucleotides not matched to a gene: 0. The CDR3 runs to 17 residues. The V gene's germline CDR1 is SGHRS and CDR2 YFSETQ. The CDR3 DNA reads TGCGCCAGCAGCTTGGGACTAGCGGGAGGCTCCTACAATGAGCAGTTCTTC. It encodes CASSLGLAGGSYNEQFF.

The sample holds many counts of this clonotype. The rearrangement links TRBV4-3 to TRBJ2-3; TRBD2 matches 9 bases. The CDR3 totals 16 residues. V lost 4 bases, J lost 0 bases, and 5 bases stayed unmatched. Germline CDR1 is LGHNA and CDR2 is YSLEER. The CDR3 coding sequence is TGCGCCAGCAGCCCGGGACTAGCAGATAGCACAGATACGCAGTATTTT. Its translation is CASSPGLADSTDTQYF.

This clonotype was observed at least ten times. This chain connects TRBV6-1 to TRBJ1-5; D might be TRBD1 (6 bases). Germline values: CDR1 MNHNS, CDR2 SASEGT. The CDR3 contains 13 residues. With 2 bases removed from V and 9 bases from J, the gap between germline ends came to 11 bases. The CDR3 coding sequence is TGTGCCAGCAGTGAACTCCCGGGGGCGCCCCAGCATTTT. This codes for CASSELPGAPQHF.

By share, this clonotype counts as medium-sized. The chain links TRBV12-3 or TRBV12-4 to TRBJ1-2; D is unresolved. This CDR3 is 15 amino acids long. V lost 1 base and J lost 3, with 12 bases in between. The CDR3 DNA is TGTGCCAGCAGTTTAGGATCCATGGAGGACTATGGCTACACCTTC. Amino acids: CASSLGSMEDYGYTF.

In this sample, this clonotype turned up many times. The chain carries TRBV6-2 or TRBV6-3 and TRBJ2-5; no reliable D call. Germline V CDR1 and CDR2: MNHEY, SVGEGT. This CDR3 spans 14 amino acids. Trimming took off 3 bases at V and 5 bases at J, with 13 bases between the two ends. CDR3 sequence (DNA): TGTGCCAGCAGTTATGAAGGGCCTGGGGAGACCCAGTACTTC. Translation: CASSYEGPGETQYF.

This clonotype was picked up many times. V usage is TRBV29-1 and J usage is TRBJ2-1; the match to TRBD1 covers 7 bases. The CDR3 sequence is 16 residues long. CDR1 is SQVTM and CDR2 is ANQGSEA in the germline V gene. V gave up 2 bases and J gave up 12 bases; unmatched junction bases: 19. The DNA for the CDR3 is TGCAGCGTTGAATATAGTGGAACAGGGGCTCCGTTTAGGCAGTTCTTC. This translates into CSVEYSGTGAPFRQFF.

The chain recombines TRBV4-3 with TRBJ1-6, with D unresolved. With 6 bases removed from V and 9 bases from J, the gap between germline ends came to 12 bases. The CDR3 contains 13 residues. Per the germline V gene, CDR1 is LGHNA and CDR2 is YSLEER. The CDR3 reads CASRLDRTSPLHF. CDR3 nucleotide sequence: TGCGCCAGCAGATTAGACCGAACTTCACCCCTCCACTTT.

This clonotype was counted many times. V is TRBV7-2 and J is TRBJ2-6, with 8 bases matching TRBD1. The V and J ends lost 3 bases and 3 bases, in that order; junction bases with no gene match: 4. The CDR3 runs 16 residues. Germline loops: CDR1 SGHTA, CDR2 FQGNSA. This CDR3 reads CASSLTGAGGANVLTF. The CDR3 region has the DNA TGTGCCAGCAGCTTGACAGGGGCAGGTGGGGCCAACGTCCTGACTTTC.

This clonotype was detected ten times or more. The chain recombines TRBV30 with TRBJ1-5; the D is unclear. The V gene lost 0 bases and the J gene lost 2 bases, with 11 bases spanning the gap. Germline V gene data show CDR1 as GTSNPN and CDR2 as SVGIG (reference sequence). CDR3 length: 15 amino acids. The DNA for the CDR3 is TGTGCCTGGAGTGTACGGGCAAGGGGCAATCAGCCCCAGCATTTT. It codes for CAWSVRARGNQPQHF.

This clonotype was counted ten times or more. The chain joins TRBV12-3 or TRBV12-4 to TRBJ2-1, with 10 bases that match TRBD2. The J segment lost 5 bases and the V segment lost 8 bases, leaving 6 bases of the junction unmatched. This CDR3 has 14 residues. CDR3 amino acids: CASSLAGVDNEQFF. DNA of the CDR3: TGTGCCAGCTCGCTAGCGGGAGTCGACAATGAGCAGTTCTTC.

This clonotype occurred a few times. The gene calls are TRBV20-1 and TRBJ2-7, with a weak D call TRBD2 (6 bases). V was shortened by 5 bases and J by 4 bases, with 18 bases between the two germline ends. Germline V gene data show CDR1 as DFQATT and CDR2 as SNEGSKA (reference sequence). This CDR3 comprises 14 residues. The DNA of the CDR3 is TGCAGTGCTTTAAATGGGACTGAGATTTACGAGCAGTACTTC. Protein: CSALNGTEIYEQYF.

In this sample, this clonotype turned up many times. V is TRBV6-5 and J is TRBJ1-2; D is uncertain. CDR3 size: 14 residues. Trimming pared 2 bases from V and 8 bases from J, leaving 15 bases between. The germline CDR1 and CDR2 sequences are MNHEY and SVGAGI. In DNA, the CDR3 is TGTGCCAGCAGTTACAATAGCCGGGGAGGCGGCTACACCTTC. Amino acids: CASSYNSRGGGYTF.